The T cell receptor (beta chain) under discussion was sequenced for a study of T cells in tuberculosis. The assay was immunoSEQ multiplex PCR, and TCRdb's table has in-frame clones only and misses some. The profile shows tens of thousands of clones, about 84% of them singletons. Trimming took 2 bases from V and 6 from J; bases not matched to a gene: 6. This CDR3 is built from 15 residues. CDR1 SNHLY and CDR2 FYNNEI come from the germline V gene. Study observations and caveats: Active tuberculosis TCR-alpha repertoires lay closer to GMM-specific TCRs than IGRA-negative controls, suggesting clonal expansion.

The time point denotes: new active TB diagnosis, blood taken before or within 7 days of starting treatment. On average approximately 100,000 T cells per donor were immunosequenced. As to this clone: What it binds is unknown.

The chain has TRBV2 and TRBJ2-7; TRBD2 aligns across 11 bases. The receptor was derived from an adult with tuberculosis. Sample: PBMCs, taken at tuberculosis diagnosis. The CDR3 DNA is TGTGCCAGCAGTGAAACTAGCGGGAGTTTAGGCGAGCAGTACTTC. As protein: CASSETSGSLGEQYF.